This T cell receptor (beta chain) was observed in a study of Tregs in tolerant kidney transplant recipients. On this clone itself: Its antigen is unknown.

Regarding the study as a whole: This study did not directly address biological reproducibility. Few patients were studied, so findings need validation in larger groups.

Method: immunoSEQ multiplex PCR; TCRdb's copy keeps in-frame clones and lacks some. The table lists some 15,000 clones, roughly 58% of them singletons. Germline V gene sequence: CDR1 GTSNPN, CDR2 SVGIG (reference sequence). The CDR3 extends over 12 amino acids. The V gene end was trimmed by 5 bases and the J gene end by 13 bases; junction bases not matched to a gene: 10. This clonotype was sampled from a human donor in good health. This chain uses TRBV30 with TRBJ2-3, with TRBD2 matching over 9 bases. Source material: Tregs from blood cultured with allogeneic cells. DNA of the CDR3: TGTGCCTGGGCGCGGGGGGGCCGGTTAAAGTATTTT. Protein: CAWARGGRLKYF.